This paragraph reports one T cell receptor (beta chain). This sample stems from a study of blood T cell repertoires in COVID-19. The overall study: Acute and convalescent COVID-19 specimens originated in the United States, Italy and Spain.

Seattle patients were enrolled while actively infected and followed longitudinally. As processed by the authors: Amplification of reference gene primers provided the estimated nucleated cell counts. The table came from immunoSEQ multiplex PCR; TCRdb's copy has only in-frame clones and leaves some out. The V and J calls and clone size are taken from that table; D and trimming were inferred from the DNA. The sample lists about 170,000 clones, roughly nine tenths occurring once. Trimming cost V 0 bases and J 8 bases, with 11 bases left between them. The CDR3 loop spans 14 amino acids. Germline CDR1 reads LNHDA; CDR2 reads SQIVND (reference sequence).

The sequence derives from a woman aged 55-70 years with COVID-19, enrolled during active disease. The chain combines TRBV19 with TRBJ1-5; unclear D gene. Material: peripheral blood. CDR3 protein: CASSIDPTSKPQHF. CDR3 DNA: TGTGCCAGTAGTATAGACCCAACGAGTAAGCCCCAGCATTTT.